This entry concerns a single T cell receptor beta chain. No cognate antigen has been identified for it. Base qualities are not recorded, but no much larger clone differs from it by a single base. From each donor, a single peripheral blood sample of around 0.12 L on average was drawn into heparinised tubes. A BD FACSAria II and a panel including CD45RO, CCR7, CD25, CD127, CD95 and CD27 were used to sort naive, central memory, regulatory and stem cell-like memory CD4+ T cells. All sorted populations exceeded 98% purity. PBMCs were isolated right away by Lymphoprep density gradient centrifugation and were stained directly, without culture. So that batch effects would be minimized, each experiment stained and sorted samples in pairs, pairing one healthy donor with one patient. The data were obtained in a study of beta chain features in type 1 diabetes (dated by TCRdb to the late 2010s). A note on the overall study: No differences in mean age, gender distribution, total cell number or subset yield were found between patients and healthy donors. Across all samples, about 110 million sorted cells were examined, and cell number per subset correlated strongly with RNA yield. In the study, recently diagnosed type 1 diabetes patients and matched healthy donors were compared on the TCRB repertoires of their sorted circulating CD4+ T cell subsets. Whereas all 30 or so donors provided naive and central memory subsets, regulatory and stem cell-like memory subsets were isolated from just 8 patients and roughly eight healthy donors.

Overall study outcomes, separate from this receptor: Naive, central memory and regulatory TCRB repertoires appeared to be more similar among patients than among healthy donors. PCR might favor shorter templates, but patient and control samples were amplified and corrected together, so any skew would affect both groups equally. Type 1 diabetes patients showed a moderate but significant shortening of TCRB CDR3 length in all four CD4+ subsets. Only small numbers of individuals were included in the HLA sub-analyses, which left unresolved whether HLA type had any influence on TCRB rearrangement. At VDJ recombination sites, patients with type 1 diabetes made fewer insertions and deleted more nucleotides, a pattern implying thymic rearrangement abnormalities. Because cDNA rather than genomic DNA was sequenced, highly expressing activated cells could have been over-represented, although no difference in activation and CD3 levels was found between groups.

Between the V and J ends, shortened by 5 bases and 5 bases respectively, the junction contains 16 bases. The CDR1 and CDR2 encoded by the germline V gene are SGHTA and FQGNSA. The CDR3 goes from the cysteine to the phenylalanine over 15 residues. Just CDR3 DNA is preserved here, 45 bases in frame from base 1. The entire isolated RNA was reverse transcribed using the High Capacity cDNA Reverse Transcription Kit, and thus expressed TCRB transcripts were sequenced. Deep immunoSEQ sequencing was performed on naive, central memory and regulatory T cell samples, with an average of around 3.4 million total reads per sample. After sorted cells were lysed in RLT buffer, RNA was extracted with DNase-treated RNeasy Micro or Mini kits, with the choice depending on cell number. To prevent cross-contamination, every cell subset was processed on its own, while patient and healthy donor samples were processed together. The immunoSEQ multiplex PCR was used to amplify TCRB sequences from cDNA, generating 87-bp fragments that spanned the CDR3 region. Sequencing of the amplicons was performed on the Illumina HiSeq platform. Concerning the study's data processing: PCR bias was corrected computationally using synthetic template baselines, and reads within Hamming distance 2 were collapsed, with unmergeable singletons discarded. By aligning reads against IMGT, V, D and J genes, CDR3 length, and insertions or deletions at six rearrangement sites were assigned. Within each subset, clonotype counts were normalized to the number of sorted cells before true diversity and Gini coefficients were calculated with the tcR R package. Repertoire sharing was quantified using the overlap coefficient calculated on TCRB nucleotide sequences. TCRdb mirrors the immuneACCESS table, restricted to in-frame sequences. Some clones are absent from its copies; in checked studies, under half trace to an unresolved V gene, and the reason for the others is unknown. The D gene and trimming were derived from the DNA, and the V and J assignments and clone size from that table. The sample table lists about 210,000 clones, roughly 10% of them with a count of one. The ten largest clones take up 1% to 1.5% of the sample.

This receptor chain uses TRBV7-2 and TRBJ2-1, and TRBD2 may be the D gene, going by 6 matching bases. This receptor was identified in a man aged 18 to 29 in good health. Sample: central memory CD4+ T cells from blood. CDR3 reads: CASSPLRAGHNEQFF. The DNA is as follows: TGTGCCAGCAGCCCCCTGAGGGCGGGACACAATGAGCAGTTCTTC.